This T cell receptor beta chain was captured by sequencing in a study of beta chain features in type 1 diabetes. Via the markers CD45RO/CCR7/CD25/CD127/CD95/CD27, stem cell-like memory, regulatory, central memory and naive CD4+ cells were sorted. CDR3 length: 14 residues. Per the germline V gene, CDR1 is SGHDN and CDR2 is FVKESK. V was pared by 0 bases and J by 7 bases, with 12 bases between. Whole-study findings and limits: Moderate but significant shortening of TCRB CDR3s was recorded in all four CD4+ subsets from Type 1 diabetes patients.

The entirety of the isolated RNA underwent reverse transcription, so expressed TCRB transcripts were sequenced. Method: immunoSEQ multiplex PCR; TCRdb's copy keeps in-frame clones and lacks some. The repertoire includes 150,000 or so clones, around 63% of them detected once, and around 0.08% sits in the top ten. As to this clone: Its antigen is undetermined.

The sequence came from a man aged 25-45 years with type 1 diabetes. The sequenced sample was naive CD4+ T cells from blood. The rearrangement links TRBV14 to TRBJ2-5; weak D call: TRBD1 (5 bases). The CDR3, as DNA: TGTGCCAGCAGCCAAGATACCTGGGGCGGGACCCAGTACTTC. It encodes CASSQDTWGGTQYF. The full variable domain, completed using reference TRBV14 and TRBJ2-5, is EAGVTQFPSHSVIEKGQTVTLRCDPISGHDNLYWYRRVMGKEIKFLLHFVKESKQDESGMPNNRFLAERTGGTYSTLKVQPAELEDSGVYFCASSQDTWGGTQYFGPGTRLLVL.